This entry lists 30 T cell receptor beta chains sequenced from one sample in a study of siplizumab effects on memory and regulatory T cells. Repertoires were generated with immunoSEQ multiplex PCR, while TCRdb's copy carries only in-frame clones and drops some. The sample shows about 98,000 clones, 90% to 95% of them seen only once. Sequencing used CD4+ T cells sorted from blood. These receptors were collected from a human donor in good health.

Of note for this clone: The germline gene is not matched at one end of the junction; a read error may be the cause. CDR3 nucleotides: TGTGCCATCAGTAGAACTAGCGGGAGGCAGGGAGACTTC. This translates into CAISRTSGRQGDF. V gene TRBV10-3 combines with J gene TRBJ2-7, with 12 positions matching TRBD2. There are 13 residues in the CDR3. Germline loops: CDR1 ENHRY, CDR2 SYGVKD.

This rearrangement joins TRBV25-1 to TRBJ1-1; D remains ambiguous. Deletions cut 9 bases from V and 2 bases from J, with 7 bases between. Germline CDR1 and CDR2: MGHDK and SYGVNS. The length of the CDR3 is 11 residues. The CDR3 loop reads CASNGNTEAFF. As DNA, the CDR3 is TGTGCCAGTAACGGTAACACTGAAGCTTTCTTT.

This clone was counted a single time. This chain uses TRBV9 with TRBJ2-5; D is undetermined. V was clipped by 1 base and J by 6 bases, with 16 bases between them. Germline CDR1 and CDR2: SGDLS and YYNGEE. The CDR3 covers 15 residues. The CDR3 reads CASSVSVDMAKTQYF. CDR3 DNA: TGTGCCAGCAGCGTATCAGTGGATATGGCGAAGACCCAGTACTTC.

This sequence joins TRBV19 and TRBJ1-4, with D uncertain. The CDR3 consists of 13 residues. The ends were cut back, 5 bases at V and 2 bases at J, with 6 bases in the middle. From germline, CDR1 is LNHDA and CDR2 SQIVND (reference sequence). The CDR3 sequence: CASSLRTNEKLFF. The CDR3 DNA reads as TGTGCCAGTAGTCTCCGGACTAATGAAAAACTGTTTTTT.

The J gene is TRBJ2-7, the V gene TRBV28; D possibly corresponds to TRBD2 (5 bases). Per the germline V gene, CDR1 is MDHEN and CDR2 is SYDVKM. Trimming cost V 8 bases and J 0 bases, with 8 bases left between them. This CDR3 contains 12 residues. CDR3 residues: CASLRDSYEQYF. Here the CDR3 DNA reads TGTGCCAGCCTCCGGGACTCCTACGAGCAGTACTTC.

The chain is built from TRBV28 and TRBJ1-2; D is uncertain. In germline, CDR1 is MDHEN, CDR2 SYDVKM. The CDR3 is 13 amino acids. V was shortened by 5 bases and J by 4 bases, with 11 bases between the two germline ends. The CDR3 is CASSQPGSYGYTF. The DNA of the CDR3 is TGTGCCAGCAGTCAGCCCGGTAGCTATGGCTACACCTTC.

The rearrangement joins TRBV5-4 to TRBJ2-7; TRBD2 is a possible D gene (6 bases). The CDR3 totals 14 residues. Trimming stripped 0 bases from V and 2 bases from J, with 9 bases between. Per germline, CDR1 SGHNT and CDR2 YYREEE (reference sequence). In DNA form, the CDR3 reads TGTGCCAGCAGCTTGGCCGGGGGACCCTACGAGCAGTACTTC. Amino acids: CASSLAGGPYEQYF.

V and J are TRBV11-3 and TRBJ1-1; D is perhaps TRBD1 (5 bases). Germline V gene lookup returns CDR1 SGHNT and CDR2 YENEEA. CDR3 length: 13 residues. V lost 2 bases and J lost 5, with 9 bases in between. CDR3 loop: CASSLIGGTEAFF. In DNA, the CDR3 is TGTGCCAGCAGCTTAATCGGGGGAACTGAAGCTTTCTTT.

The chain uses TRBV5-8 and TRBJ1-4; 7 bases align to TRBD1. Trimming at V came to 0 bases and at J to 3 bases, leaving 2 bases not matched to a gene. The V gene's germline CDR1 is SGHTS and CDR2 YDEGEE. There are 15 residues in the CDR3. The CDR3 coding sequence is TGTGCCAGCAGCTTGGAGGGGGCGGCTAATGAAAAACTGTTTTTT. This codes for CASSLEGAANEKLFF.

The gene calls are TRBV5-1 and TRBJ2-4, with no clear D. The V end was cut by 1 base, the J end by 5 bases, with 13 bases between. The CDR3 has 15 residues. Germline loops: CDR1 SGHRS, CDR2 YFSETQ. In nucleotides, the CDR3 is TGCGCCAGCAGCTTGTTTTACCGAGAAGAAAACATTCAGTACTTC. The encoded protein is CASSLFYREENIQYF.

The chain recombines TRBV15 with TRBJ2-7; maybe TRBD2 (6 bases). Trimming removed 2 bases at V and 2 bases at J, with 7 bases between. The CDR3 extends over 13 amino acids. Germline V gene data show CDR1 as LNHNV and CDR2 as YYDKDF (reference sequence). The CDR3 region is CATSRPGAYEQYF. CDR3 sequence (DNA): TGTGCCACCAGCAGACCGGGGGCCTACGAGCAGTACTTC.

V gene TRBV28 combines with J gene TRBJ2-5; the D is unclear. Germline V lookup: CDR1 MDHEN, CDR2 SYDVKM. Deletions cut 5 bases from V and 4 bases from J, with 14 bases between. CDR3 length equals 14 residues. In DNA form, the CDR3 reads TGTGCCAGCAGTCCCACCCGGGCCTTAGAGACCCAGTACTTC. This translates into CASSPTRALETQYF.

V and J are TRBV6-6 and TRBJ2-1; 15 nucleotides agree with TRBD2. The germline V gene has CDR1 MNHNY and CDR2 SVGAGI (reference sequence). V was pared by 5 bases and J by 9 bases, with 8 bases of the junction left unmatched. The CDR3 has 16 amino acids. CDR3 coding DNA: TGTGCCAGCAGTGCCGGACTAGCGGGAGGGCTCGGTGAGCAGTTCTTC. The encoded protein is CASSAGLAGGLGEQFF.

The chain couples TRBV18 to TRBJ1-3; 8 bases map to TRBD1. Looked up from germline, CDR1 is KGHSH and CDR2 is LQKENI. CDR3 length equals 17 residues. V shed 2 bases and J 3 bases; nucleotides not matched to a gene: 9. As DNA, the CDR3 is TGTGCCAGCTCACCATCCCCCGGACAGGGTGTTGGAAACACCATATATTTT. This gives the protein CASSPSPGQGVGNTIYF.

V gene TRBV27 combines with J gene TRBJ2-1; unclear D gene. V was trimmed by 2 bases and J by 7 bases, leaving 18 bases between them. CDR1 MNHEY and CDR2 SMNVEV come from the germline V gene (reference sequence). The CDR3 extends over 16 amino acids. The CDR3 sequence is CASSLKVTPTANEQFF. The CDR3 region has the DNA TGTGCCAGCAGTTTAAAGGTGACTCCAACGGCGAATGAGCAGTTCTTC.

The chain links TRBV5-4 to TRBJ2-4, with D possibly matching TRBD2 (6 bases). This CDR3 has 12 amino acids. Germline V gene sequence: CDR1 SGHNT, CDR2 YYREEE (reference sequence). Trimming shortened V by 5 bases and J by 8 bases, and 11 bases separated the two germline ends. The CDR3 nucleotides read TGTGCCAGCAGTCCCACGGGGGACATTCAGTACTTC. Its translation is CASSPTGDIQYF.

Here the CDR3 DNA reads TGTGCCAGCAGCTTAGTGGGGGATCCTGAAAAACTGTTTTTT. Amino acids: CASSLVGDPEKLFF. V is TRBV11-2 and J is TRBJ1-4; tentatively, D is TRBD1 (5 bases). Germline V gene sequence: CDR1 SGHAT, CDR2 FQNNGV. CDR3 length: 14 amino acids. V lost 1 base and J 7 bases, leaving 10 bases between the germline ends.

The chain couples TRBV6-5 to TRBJ1-5; D possibly corresponds to TRBD1 (5 bases). Germline CDR1 reads MNHEY; CDR2 reads SVGAGI. The CDR3 length is 14 residues. V lost 4 bases to trimming and J lost 7 bases, with 14 bases between them. The chain's CDR3 is CASSLEGINQPQHF. In nucleotides, the CDR3 is TGTGCCAGCAGTTTAGAGGGGATTAACCAGCCCCAGCATTTT.

The V gene is TRBV6-5, the J gene TRBJ1-3; D may be TRBD1 (5 bases). The CDR3 covers 14 residues. Between the trimmed V and J ends, which lost 6 bases and 4 bases, there was a span of 13 bases. CDR1 is MNHEY and CDR2 is SVGAGI in the germline V gene. The CDR3 loop reads CASRLGTVGNTIYF. CDR3 DNA sequence: TGTGCCAGCAGACTGGGGACCGTCGGAAACACCATATATTTT.

The chain recombines TRBV7-2 with TRBJ2-1; unclear D gene. The germline CDR1 and CDR2 sequences are SGHTA and FQGNSA. Trimming took 6 bases from V and 4 from J, leaving 13 bases between them. There are 14 residues in the CDR3. The CDR3 region has the DNA TGTGCCAGCAGACCAAGAGCCACGTACAATGAGCAGTTCTTC. This translates into CASRPRATYNEQFF. The variable domain in full, completed from reference TRBV7-2 and TRBJ2-1, reads GAGVSQSPSNKVTEKGKDVELRCDPISGHTALYWYRQSLGQGLEFLIYFQGNSAPDKSGLPSDRFSAERTGGSVSTLTIQRTQQEDSAVYLCASRPRATYNEQFFGPGTRLTVL.

The rearrangement links TRBV7-9 to TRBJ2-7, with TRBD2 matching 8 bases. The CDR3 runs 14 residues. The germline V gene encodes CDR1 SEHNR and CDR2 FQNEAQ (reference sequence). The V gene end was trimmed by 6 bases and the J gene end by 2 bases; junction bases not matched to a gene: 6. The CDR3 here is CASSLTSGTYEQYF. CDR3 DNA sequence: TGTGCCAGCAGTCTTACTAGCGGAACCTACGAGCAGTACTTC.

This clone appeared once. V is TRBV7-9 and J is TRBJ1-1; no clear D gene. The germline V gene has CDR1 SEHNR and CDR2 FQNEAQ (reference sequence). The length of the CDR3 is 13 residues. V shed 1 base and J shed 5 bases, with 8 bases lying between them. CDR3 DNA sequence: TGTGCCAGCAGCTTAGTAGGGAGAACTGAAGCTTTCTTT. As protein: CASSLVGRTEAFF.

The rearrangement links TRBV19 to TRBJ2-1; D may match TRBD1 or TRBD2 (5 bases each). The germline CDR1 and CDR2 sequences are LNHDA and SQIVND (reference sequence). V was cut by 3 bases and J by 15 bases, with 12 bases left in between. There are 11 residues in the CDR3. CDR3 region: CASSMGPTLFF. DNA for the CDR3: TGTGCCAGTAGTATGGGACCAACGCTGTTCTTC.

The chain joins TRBV28 to TRBJ1-5; D possibly corresponds to TRBD1 (5 bases). Per germline, CDR1 MDHEN and CDR2 SYDVKM. Trimming cost V 6 bases and J 7 bases, with 10 bases left between them. The CDR3 has 12 residues. This CDR3 reads CASSLAGQPQHF. The CDR3 bases are TGTGCCAGCAGCTTAGCAGGGCAGCCCCAGCATTTT.

V and J are TRBV2 and TRBJ2-7, with TRBD1 identical over 7 bases. Germline V gives CDR1 SNHLY, CDR2 FYNNEI. V was clipped by 4 bases and J by 7 bases; unmatched bases: 13. The CDR3 contains 15 residues. In DNA, the CDR3 is TGTGCCAGCAGTGGGGGACAGACGTCGGGTGGGGAGCAGTACTTC. Residues: CASSGGQTSGGEQYF.

CDR3 loop: CASSVIGGNTIYF. The CDR3 bases are TGTGCCAGCAGCGTTATTGGAGGGAACACCATATATTTT. The chain uses TRBV9 and TRBJ1-3; D call uncertain. Germline lookup yields CDR1 SGDLS and CDR2 YYNGEE. Trimming pared 2 bases from V and 7 bases from J, leaving 10 bases between. The CDR3 is 13 residues long.

The chain links TRBV27 to TRBJ2-7, with 10 bases that match TRBD2. There are 16 residues in the CDR3. The germline V gene encodes CDR1 MNHEY and CDR2 SMNVEV (reference sequence). V was clipped by 4 bases and J by 1 base; unmatched bases: 7. As DNA, the CDR3 is TGTGCCAGCAGTTCAGGACTAGCGGTTAATTCCTACGAGCAGTACTTC. Residues: CASSSGLAVNSYEQYF.

This clone was detected only once. The V and J genes are TRBV5-1 and TRBJ2-3; the match to TRBD2 covers 10 bases. Germline values: CDR1 SGHRS, CDR2 YFSETQ. The CDR3 contains 18 residues. The V gene end was trimmed by 5 bases and the J gene end by 2 bases; junction bases not matched to a gene: 14. CDR3 sequence reads: CASSWASGRRQATDTQYF. CDR3 nucleotide sequence: TGCGCCAGCAGTTGGGCTAGCGGGAGAAGACAAGCCACAGATACGCAGTATTTT. The whole variable domain, filled in from reference TRBV5-1 and TRBJ2-3, reads KAGVTQTPRYLIKTRGQQVTLSCSPISGHRSVSWYQQTPGQGLQFLFEYFSETQRNKGNFPGRFSGRQFSNSRSEMNVSTLELGDSALYLCASSWASGRRQATDTQYFGPGTRLTVL.

The V and J genes are TRBV5-1 and TRBJ1-4, with D possibly TRBD1 on 5 matching bases. Germline CDR1 reads SGHRS; CDR2 reads YFSETQ. V shed 4 bases and J shed 4 bases, with 11 bases lying between them. This CDR3 spans 14 amino acids. CDR3 DNA: TGCGCCAGCAGCCGGGACGGCCTTAATGAAAAACTGTTTTTT. Encoded protein: CASSRDGLNEKLFF.

Of note for this clone: This sample includes further DNA sequences coding for the same CDR3. V and J are TRBV9 and TRBJ1-3; D gene unclear. The CDR3 extends over 15 amino acids. Germline V lookup: CDR1 SGDLS, CDR2 YYNGEE. Trimming took off 4 bases at V and 0 bases at J, with 11 bases between the two ends. The CDR3 sequence: CASSPRALSGNTIYF. The CDR3 DNA is TGTGCCAGCAGCCCCCGCGCTCTCTCTGGAAACACCATATATTTT.